This TCR beta chain was profiled in a study of T cells in Graves' hyperthyroidism and ophthalmopathy. Whole-study results and caveats: Most thyroid clonotypes expanded above 0.001 appeared in blood too. Ophthalmopathy was model-predicted a median approximately six months pre-onset.

From RNA transcripts, TCR beta CDR3 regions were amplified. First-round RT-PCR with HTBI primers amplified the TCR CDR3 region. TCRdb redid the calling of the multiplex PCR reads with MiXCR, one entry per CDR3 protein. This table has under 800,000 distinct CDR3 sequences, 14% appearing once. This CDR3 region has 10 residues. The germline CDR1 and CDR2 sequences are SGHNT and YENEEA. The V end was cut by 11 bases, the J end by 8 bases, with 9 bases between. This clonotype was counted a few times. No antigen is known for it. Hyperthyroidism had been newly diagnosed in patients aged 18 to 65, and its duration was under 2 months.

The clonotype was recovered from a woman under 30 with Graves' hyperthyroidism. The gene calls are TRBV11-3 and TRBJ2-2, with D unclear. Sequencing used blood. CDR3 coding DNA: TGTGCCTCCTATCGGGGGGAGCTGTTTTTT. Its translation is CASYRGELFF.